The 11 T cell receptor beta chains listed next were all sequenced from one sample in a study of cytomegalovirus exposure and HLA in healthy donors. Both 60 Vbeta primers and 13 Jbeta primers went into the PCR. The assay was immunoSEQ multiplex PCR, and TCRdb's table has in-frame clones only and misses some. The sample records approximately 130,000 clones, approximately 80% being singletons. The sample consisted of PBMCs. Receptors originate from a man aged 50 to 59 in good health and CMV-seronegative.

The rearrangement joins TRBV28 to TRBJ2-5; 7 bases are a match to TRBD1. Per germline, CDR1 MDHEN and CDR2 SYDVKM. The CDR3 covers 14 residues. With 6 bases clipped from V and 1 base from J, the junction kept 5 bases outside the gene matches. The CDR3 reads CASRKPGGQETQYF. The DNA for the CDR3 is TGTGCCAGCAGAAAACCAGGGGGCCAAGAGACCCAGTACTTC.

The J gene is TRBJ2-3, the V gene TRBV19, with 9 nucleotides matching TRBD1. The CDR3 sequence is 15 residues long. Trimming took 5 bases from V and 4 from J; bases not matched to a gene: 7. Germline V lookup: CDR1 LNHDA, CDR2 SQIVND (reference sequence). CDR3 in amino acids: CASSPRDRVADTQYF. The CDR3 nucleotides are TGTGCCAGTAGTCCCCGGGACAGGGTAGCAGATACGCAGTATTTT.

The rearrangement uses TRBV10-3 and TRBJ1-1, with a tentative D call TRBD1 (5 bases). V lost 4 bases and J 5 bases, leaving 8 bases between the germline ends. The germline V gene encodes CDR1 ENHRY and CDR2 SYGVKD. The CDR3 contains 12 residues. The CDR3 sequence: CAISGRGTEAFF. In DNA form, the CDR3 reads TGTGCCATCAGTGGGAGGGGAACTGAAGCTTTCTTT.

The J gene is TRBJ1-3, the V gene TRBV25-1; 9 bases map to TRBD1. The V segment lost 3 bases and the J segment 6 bases; nucleotides outside the gene matches: 3. Germline V gene lookup returns CDR1 MGHDK and CDR2 SYGVNS. This CDR3 spans 14 amino acids. DNA for the CDR3: TGTGCCAGCAGTGAGACAGGGGGTGTAAACACCATATATTTT. Residues: CASSETGGVNTIYF.

V is TRBV7-8 and J is TRBJ2-3; D is uncertain. Trimming pared 1 base from V and 6 bases from J, leaving 5 bases between. The CDR3 loop spans 12 amino acids. CDR1 SGHVS and CDR2 FQNEAQ come from the germline V gene. CDR3 DNA sequence: TGTGCCAGCAGCTTAGATAGTGATACGCAGTATTTT. It specifies CASSLDSDTQYF. The full variable domain, completed using reference TRBV7-8 and TRBJ2-3, is GAGVSQSPRYKVAKRGQDVALRCDPISGHVSLFWYQQALGQGPEFLTYFQNEAQLDKSGLPSDRFFAERPEGSVSTLKIQRTQQEDSAVYLCASSLDSDTQYFGPGTRLTVL.

V and J are TRBV7-9 and TRBJ2-7; the D gene is possibly TRBD2 (6 bases). V was cut by 5 bases and J by 2 bases, with 13 bases left in between. The germline V gene encodes CDR1 SEHNR and CDR2 FQNEAQ (reference sequence). The CDR3 is 14 amino acids. CDR3 in DNA: TGTGCCAGCAGCCATACTAGCAATCCCTACGAGCAGTACTTC. This codes for CASSHTSNPYEQYF.

V gene TRBV11-1 combines with J gene TRBJ2-5; possible D gene TRBD1, 7 bases. Germline CDR1 SGHAT, CDR2 FQDESV (reference sequence). Trimming took off 4 bases at V and 2 bases at J, with 14 bases between the two ends. The CDR3 contains 15 residues. The CDR3 sequence: CASSSQGGQQETQYF. CDR3 DNA sequence: TGTGCCAGCAGCTCTCAGGGGGGACAGCAAGAGACCCAGTACTTC.

The chain has TRBV28 and TRBJ1-2; 9 positions agree with TRBD1. This CDR3 comprises 13 residues. V lost 5 bases and J lost 4; bases outside the gene matches: 2. Germline V gene sequence: CDR1 MDHEN, CDR2 SYDVKM. CDR3 loop: CASSTGGAYGYTF. The CDR3 DNA follows: TGTGCCAGCAGTACAGGGGGCGCCTATGGCTACACCTTC.

The table lists this clone with a few counts. V usage is TRBV2 and J usage is TRBJ2-2, with TRBD2 matching 9 bases. CDR1 is SNHLY and CDR2 is FYNNEI in the germline V gene. V gave up 6 bases and J gave up 5 bases; unmatched junction bases: 10. The CDR3 runs to 16 residues. The CDR3 coding sequence is TGTGCCAGCAGCCTTATTAGCGGGAGAGGAACCGGGGAGCTGTTTTTT. Protein: CASSLISGRGTGELFF.

This clone was observed once. This chain joins TRBV28 and TRBJ2-5, with 7 bases fitting TRBD2. Looked up from germline, CDR1 is MDHEN and CDR2 is SYDVKM. CDR3 length: 14 residues. V lost 2 bases to trimming and J lost 3 bases; unmatched junction nucleotides: 3. CDR3 in DNA: TGTGCCAGCAGTTTAAGGGGAGGGAAAGAGACCCAGTACTTC. Protein sequence: CASSLRGGKETQYF.

This clone was seen just once. This rearrangement joins TRBV9 to TRBJ2-6, with a possible D match to TRBD1 (7 bases). The germline V and J ends were trimmed by 1 base and 0 bases, with 14 bases remaining between them. Germline-derived CDR1 and CDR2 are SGDLS and YYNGEE. The CDR3 has 18 amino acids. CDR3 amino acids: CASSVTPGGNSGANVLTF. In nucleotides, the CDR3 is TGTGCCAGCAGCGTAACCCCAGGGGGGAACTCTGGGGCCAACGTCCTGACTTTC.